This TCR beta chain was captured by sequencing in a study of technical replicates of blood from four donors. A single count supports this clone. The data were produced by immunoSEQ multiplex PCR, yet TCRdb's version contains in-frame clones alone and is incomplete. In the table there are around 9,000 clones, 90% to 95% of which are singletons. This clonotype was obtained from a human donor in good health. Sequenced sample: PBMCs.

CDR3 sequence (DNA): TGTGCCAGTAGTTCAACAGCAAATTCCGGAAACACCATATATTTT. Its protein product is CASSSTANSGNTIYF. The rearrangement links TRBV19 to TRBJ1-3; no definite D call. Trimming left V 5 bases short and J 4 bases short, with 15 bases between. CDR3 length: 15 amino acids. Looked up from germline, CDR1 is LNHDA and CDR2 is SQIVND (reference sequence).